This entry concerns a single TCR beta chain. Its antigen is unknown. The entry originates in a study of T cell responses to AZD1222 COVID-19 vaccine. Study-level findings and limits: White British ancestry dominated among donors, who included more females, and clonal diversity was possibly underestimated.

Produced via immunoSEQ multiplex PCR; TCRdb's table is partial and in-frame only. The sample has roughly 140,000 clones, roughly nine tenths seen once. The CDR3 length is 19 residues. V lost 3 bases to trimming and J lost 5 bases; unmatched junction nucleotides: 20. Germline V lookup: CDR1 SGHTA, CDR2 FQGNSA. The J gene is TRBJ1-1, the V gene TRBV7-2, with TRBD1 matching over 8 bases. This TCR was sampled from an adult who received the AZD1222 COVID-19 vaccine. Sample: peripheral blood, taken 28 days after the second AZD1222 dose. Here the CDR3 reads CASSFHGGDRRSRVTEAFF. The CDR3 DNA is TGTGCCAGCAGCTTCCATGGGGGGGACAGGAGGTCTCGGGTGACTGAAGCTTTCTTT.